These T cell receptor beta chains were read from a single sample in a study of PD-L1 blockade in urothelial cancer. Measured with immunoSEQ multiplex PCR; TCRdb has only the in-frame clones, and not every one. Among about 49,000 clones listed, more than 65% were seen once. Sample: PBMCs, taken around atezolizumab (anti-PD-L1) treatment. Receptor source: a man aged 70-80 years with urothelial cancer. Each CDR3 is given with its conserved first and last residue. A D gene is named only where the DNA matches it firmly. Clone sizes are given selectively: once, few, many, or a class where the clone is expanded.

J,D,size,V,DNA,CDR3
TRBJ2-2,NA,NA,TRBV2,TGTGCCAGCAGTGAAGACTCCTCATTCACCGGGGAGCTGTTTTTT,CASSEDSSFTGELFF
TRBJ2-1,TRBD1,NA,TRBV27,TGTGCCAGCAGTTTACCCGGGACAGGGGGCCGGAATGAGCAGTTCTTC,CASSLPGTGGRNEQFF
TRBJ1-2,NA,once,TRBV11-2,TGTGCCAGCAGCTTAAGGCGGCAGACCCCTAACTATGGCTACACCTTC,CASSLRRQTPNYGYTF
TRBJ2-7,TRBD2,few,TRBV9,TGTGCCAGCAGCTCCCGTCGACTAGCGGGAGCGCGGGAGCAGTACTTC,CASSSRRLAGAREQYF
TRBJ2-7,TRBD1,few,TRBV7-9,TGTGCCAGCAGCTCAACCGGGACAGGGGGCTACGAGCAGTACTTC,CASSSTGTGGYEQYF
TRBJ1-2,NA,NA,TRBV6-5,TGTGCCAGCAGTTACGACAGGACGTCTAACTATGGCTACACCTTC,CASSYDRTSNYGYTF
TRBJ2-5,TRBD2,NA,TRBV18,TGTGCCAGCTCACCTAGCGGGGCGGAGACCCAGTACTTC,CASSPSGAETQYF
TRBJ2-1,NA,NA,TRBV19,TGTGCCAGTAGTATCCCCAGCGGGCGGATGTTCTTC,CASSIPSGRMFF
TRBJ2-1,TRBD2,NA,TRBV11-3,TGTGCCAGCAGCTTCGGCTTGTCTAGCGGGAGGGTATTGTACAATGAGCAGTTCTTC,CASSFGLSSGRVLYNEQFF
TRBJ1-5,TRBD1,NA,TRBV2,TGTGCCAGCAGCCTAAACCGGGACAGCGAGCAGCCCCAGCATTTT,CASSLNRDSEQPQHF
TRBJ1-5,TRBD1,NA,TRBV2,TGTGCCAGCGACGCAGGGGGCCAGAGCAATCAGCCCCAGCATTTT,CASDAGGQSNQPQHF
TRBJ1-5,NA,NA,TRBV18,TGTGCCAGCTCACCCCAAGGGGGAAACAATCAGCCCCAGCATTTT,CASSPQGGNNQPQHF
TRBJ2-7,TRBD2,NA,TRBV29-1,TGCAGCGTTGTACCAGCGGGAGGGTCGGAGCAGTACTTC,CSVVPAGGSEQYF
TRBJ2-1,TRBD1,NA,TRBV28,TGTGCCAGCAGTTTCAGGACAGGACACAATGAGCAGTTCTTC,CASSFRTGHNEQFF
TRBJ2-7,NA,NA,TRBV27,TGTGCCAGCAGTTTATCGGGGCATTCCTACGAGCAGTACTTC,CASSLSGHSYEQYF
TRBJ2-7,TRBD2,NA,TRBV7-2,TGTGCCAGCAGTCGCGGACTAGCGGCCTACGAGCAGTACTTC,CASSRGLAAYEQYF